The T cell receptor beta chain described here comes from a study of cytomegalovirus exposure and HLA in healthy donors. 60 Vbeta and 13 Jbeta primers were used in PCR. Assay used: immunoSEQ multiplex PCR; TCRdb lists only in-frame clones, some missing. Of around 130,000 clones in the sample, 7% to 9.5% are singletons; the top ten hold approximately 6%. This CDR3 region has 12 residues. V was trimmed by 5 bases and J by 12 bases, leaving 17 bases between them. The germline V gene encodes CDR1 SEHNR and CDR2 FQNEAQ (reference sequence). The receptor's source is a woman aged 40-49 years in good health and CMV-seropositive. Sequenced: PBMCs. The rearrangement uses TRBV7-9 and TRBJ2-7, with D perhaps matching TRBD2 (6 bases). The CDR3 region is CASSPRGREAYF. The CDR3 DNA reads as TGTGCCAGCAGCCCACGGGGCAGGGAGGCGTACTTC.